The 19 T cell receptor beta chains below all came from one sample that was sequenced in a study of shared clonotypes between healthy human individuals. TCRdb keeps only in-frame clones here, not all; method: immunoSEQ multiplex PCR. This sample has some 690,000 clones, with around 91% found just once. Sequencing input: memory CD8+ T cells from PBMCs. The sample's subset: CD45RO+ cells pooled with CCR7-negative TemRA cells. All receptors derive from a man younger than 30 in good health. Some clones in this sample may be carry-over from other donors' samples.

This clone was seen just once. The chain links TRBV7-9 to TRBJ2-5; no clear D gene. The J call may not be correct, given that the DNA end is closer to TRBJ2-7. Germline values: CDR1 SEHNR, CDR2 FQNEAQ (reference sequence). This CDR3 has 15 residues. The CDR3 DNA reads TGTGCCAGCAGCCTCGCGACTTTTGGGTCCTACGAGCAGTACTTC. Translation gives CASSLATFGSYEQYF.

This clone was recorded once. This chain links TRBV7-6 with TRBJ1-1, with D perhaps TRBD1 (6 bases). Germline lookup yields CDR1 SGHVS and CDR2 FNYEAQ. There are 20 residues in the CDR3. With 6 bases removed from V and 1 base from J, the gap between germline ends came to 30 bases. CDR3 DNA: TGTGCCAGCAGTTCAATCTCCACACCGGGACATAACCCGGAGAACACTGAAGCTTTCTTT. It codes for CASSSISTPGHNPENTEAFF.

In DNA form, the CDR3 reads TGTGCCAGCAGCTTAGCGGGGGGGTACTTGGAGTACTTC. Translated: CASSLAGGYLEYF. The rearrangement links TRBV11-2 to TRBJ2-7, with 8 bases lining up with TRBD2. V lost 1 base, J lost 11 bases, and 7 bases stayed unmatched. Looked up from germline, CDR1 is SGHAT and CDR2 is FQNNGV. This CDR3 is built from 13 residues.

The chain links TRBV27 to TRBJ1-1; TRBD1 is a possible D gene (6 bases). There are 14 residues in the CDR3. The germline V gene has CDR1 MNHEY and CDR2 SMNVEV (reference sequence). V shed 7 bases and J shed 7 bases, with 19 bases lying between them. Written as DNA, the CDR3 is TGTGCCAGCACCCCCAGGGGCGCCAGGGTTGAAGCTTTCTTT. Amino acid sequence: CASTPRGARVEAFF.

This clone has a single count. This chain joins TRBV2 and TRBJ2-7, with D possibly TRBD1 on 5 matching bases. V was pared by 9 bases and J by 2 bases, with 17 bases between. The CDR3 has 14 amino acids. Per germline, CDR1 SNHLY and CDR2 FYNNEI. The DNA of the CDR3 is TGTGCCAGAACCCACTCAGACAGTACCTACGAGCAGTACTTC. Translating it yields CARTHSDSTYEQYF. Using reference TRBV2 and TRBJ2-7 for the parts outside the CDR3, the full variable domain is EPEVTQTPSHQVTQMGQEVILRCVPISNHLYFYWYRQILGQKVEFLVSFYNNEISEKSEIFDDQFSVERPDGSNFTLKIRSTKLEDSAMYFCARTHSDSTYEQYFGPGTRLTVT.

The chain carries TRBV4-3 and TRBJ2-2, with D tentatively TRBD2 (6 bases). This CDR3 region has 18 residues. CDR1 LGHNA and CDR2 YSLEER come from the germline V gene. Trimming shortened V by 0 bases and J by 0 bases, and 14 bases separated the two germline ends. The DNA of the CDR3 is TGCGCCAGCAGCCAAGAACCAGCGGGCTTCGCGAACACCGGGGAGCTGTTTTTT. Translated, it gives CASSQEPAGFANTGELFF.

The CDR3 is CASSVDLKETQYF. The CDR3 DNA follows: TGTGCCAGCAGCGTAGATTTAAAAGAGACCCAGTACTTC. The gene calls are TRBV9 and TRBJ2-5; unclear D gene. CDR3 length equals 13 residues. Per germline, CDR1 SGDLS and CDR2 YYNGEE. V shed 0 bases and J shed 3 bases, with 6 bases lying between them.

The chain couples TRBV28 to TRBJ2-2, with 8 bases lining up with TRBD2. In germline, CDR1 is MDHEN, CDR2 SYDVKM. The CDR3 has 16 amino acids. Trimming cost V 6 bases and J 5 bases; bases outside gene matches: 11. In nucleotides, the CDR3 is TGTGCCAGCAGGTTACACAGCGGGGGACCAACCGGGGAGCTGTTTTTT. Translating gives CASRLHSGGPTGELFF.

V gene TRBV27 combines with J gene TRBJ2-7, with D perhaps TRBD1 (5 bases). V shed 6 bases and J shed 6 bases, with 18 bases lying between them. The germline V gene encodes CDR1 MNHEY and CDR2 SMNVEV (reference sequence). The CDR3 loop spans 14 amino acids. This chain's CDR3 is CASSTYRDQGEQYF. The CDR3 DNA is TGTGCCAGCAGCACATACAGAGACCAGGGCGAGCAGTACTTC.

This clone was counted once. V and J are TRBV7-8 and TRBJ1-6; D not certain. The V gene lost 5 bases and the J gene lost 8 bases, with 16 bases spanning the gap. The CDR3 consists of 15 residues. In germline, CDR1 is SGHVS, CDR2 FQNEAQ. CDR3 protein: CASSPLSRHDSPLHF. The CDR3 nucleotides are TGTGCCAGCAGCCCCCTCAGCCGCCATGATTCACCCCTCCACTTT.

V usage is TRBV19 and J usage is TRBJ1-1; D remains ambiguous. V shed 5 bases and J shed 0 bases, with 13 bases lying between them. Germline V gives CDR1 LNHDA, CDR2 SQIVND (reference sequence). The CDR3 sequence is 15 residues long. CDR3 nucleotides: TGTGCCAGTAGTTTGGCTAGACGGATGAACACTGAAGCTTTCTTT. This codes for CASSLARRMNTEAFF.

The chain is built from TRBV25-1 and TRBJ2-7; weak D call: TRBD2 (5 bases). The length of the CDR3 is 14 residues. In germline, CDR1 is MGHDK, CDR2 SYGVNS. V was trimmed by 5 bases and J by 2 bases, leaving 13 bases between them. The CDR3 DNA is TGTGCCAGCAGTTCCCTCGGACTCACCTACGAGCAGTACTTC. Its protein is CASSSLGLTYEQYF.

This clone has only a few counts. The J gene is TRBJ1-3, the V gene TRBV7-3; no definite D call. V lost 3 bases, J lost 2 bases, and 5 bases lay in between. Germline V gene data show CDR1 as SGHTA and CDR2 as FQGTGA. The CDR3 has 13 residues. This chain's CDR3 is CASSLGTGNTIYF. The CDR3 nucleotides are TGTGCCAGCAGCTTGGGAACTGGAAACACCATATATTTT.

This chain joins TRBV2 and TRBJ2-3; TRBD1 matches 9 bases. CDR3 length: 15 amino acids. Losses at the gene ends were 10 bases for V and 7 bases for J; bases not matched to a gene: 15. Germline-derived CDR1 and CDR2 are SNHLY and FYNNEI. CDR3 sequence reads: CATRSGTGNRNTQYF. In DNA form, the CDR3 reads TGTGCCACCCGGTCCGGGACAGGGAATAGGAATACGCAGTATTTT.

J is TRBJ2-1 and V is TRBV5-6; 7 bases are shared with TRBD2. V shed 0 bases, J shed 8 bases, and the junction held 14 bases outside the gene matches. Germline V gives CDR1 SGHDT, CDR2 YYEEEE. This CDR3 is 17 amino acids long. The CDR3 DNA reads TGTGCCAGCAGCTTGGGTTTGGGGCGGACTAGTAGGGATGAGCAGTTCTTC. It codes for CASSLGLGRTSRDEQFF.

V gene TRBV9 combines with J gene TRBJ1-2; a weak D match, TRBD1 (6 bases). V dropped 0 bases and J dropped 5 bases, with 11 bases sitting between them. The germline V gene has CDR1 SGDLS and CDR2 YYNGEE. This CDR3 region has 14 residues. This CDR3 reads CASSVGGPGYGYTF. The CDR3 DNA reads TGTGCCAGCAGCGTAGGGGGGCCCGGGTATGGCTACACCTTC.

This clone was observed once. The chain couples TRBV4-1 to TRBJ2-7; no definite D call. CDR3 length: 14 residues. Trimming left V 1 base short and J 6 bases short, with 13 bases between. CDR1 is MGHRA, CDR2 YSYEKL, per germline. Here the CDR3 DNA reads TGCGCCAGCAGCCAAGTGGGCAGTCCCCTCGAGCAGTACTTC. Translating gives CASSQVGSPLEQYF.

The chain joins TRBV6-1 to TRBJ2-5, with D tentatively TRBD1 or TRBD2 (5 bases each). TRBJ2-7 matches the DNA end more closely, so the J call is doubtful. In germline, CDR1 is MNHNS, CDR2 SASEGT. The CDR3 extends over 14 amino acids. The CDR3 DNA reads as TGTGCCCGAGGACCAGGGAAGCGGTCCTACGAGCAGTACTTC. Translating gives CARGPGKRSYEQYF.

The rearrangement links TRBV19 to TRBJ1-1, with unresolved D. This CDR3 region has 16 residues. Germline V lookup: CDR1 LNHDA, CDR2 SQIVND (reference sequence). Trimming removed 1 base at V and 0 bases at J, with 12 bases between. The CDR3 reads CASSIGGGRMNTEAFF. The CDR3 DNA is TGTGCCAGTAGTATAGGTGGCGGACGGATGAACACTGAAGCTTTCTTT.